These T cell receptor beta chains were read from a single sample in a study of identical twins. TCRdb used MiXCR to reprocess the 5' RACE reads, holding one entry per CDR3 protein. The repertoire holds about 890,000 distinct CDR3 sequences, with roughly 12% as singletons. These same data were also listed under a study on yellow fever vaccine responses in identical twins.

Sequencing was carried out using PBMCs. These TCRs come from a young woman in good health. Both conserved end residues are part of each CDR3. Fields, in order: V gene, clone size, CDR3 length, J gene, D gene, CDR3 protein, CDR3 DNA. The D gene is left open where the match is weak. Clone sizes are given selectively: once, few, many, or a class where the clone is expanded.

v_call: TRBV15; clone_size: NA; cdr3_length: 13; j_call: TRBJ2-6; d_call: NA; cdr3_aa: CATGISGANVLTF; cdr3_nt: TGTGCCACAGGGATCTCTGGGGCCAACGTCCTGACTTTC
v_call: TRBV18; clone_size: few; cdr3_length: 14; j_call: TRBJ1-1; d_call: NA; cdr3_aa: CASSPEGMNTEAFF; cdr3_nt: TGTGCCAGCTCACCGGAGGGAATGAACACTGAAGCTTTCTTT
v_call: TRBV10-2; clone_size: few; cdr3_length: 13; j_call: TRBJ2-2; d_call: NA; cdr3_aa: CASSEMDPGELFF; cdr3_nt: TGCGCCAGCAGTGAGATGGACCCCGGGGAGCTGTTTTTT
v_call: TRBV4-1; clone_size: few; cdr3_length: 15; j_call: TRBJ2-1; d_call: NA; cdr3_aa: CASSKWGSSYNEQFF; cdr3_nt: TGCGCCAGCAGCAAGTGGGGGAGCTCCTACAATGAGCAGTTCTTC
v_call: TRBV18; clone_size: NA; cdr3_length: 15; j_call: TRBJ1-6; d_call: TRBD1; cdr3_aa: CASSRQGAQNSPLHF; cdr3_nt: TGTGCCAGCTCACGTCAGGGGGCGCAGAATTCACCCCTCCACTTT
v_call: TRBV5-5; clone_size: many; cdr3_length: 15; j_call: TRBJ1-3; d_call: TRBD1; cdr3_aa: CASSSSTGVGNTIYF; cdr3_nt: TGTGCCAGCAGCTCTTCGACAGGGGTCGGAAACACCATATATTTT
v_call: TRBV9; clone_size: NA; cdr3_length: 12; j_call: TRBJ2-1; d_call: NA; cdr3_aa: CASSSTGAEQFF; cdr3_nt: TGTGCCAGCAGCTCAACGGGGGCCGAGCAGTTCTTC
v_call: TRBV5-1; clone_size: many; cdr3_length: 15; j_call: TRBJ2-1; d_call: TRBD1; cdr3_aa: CASSLTTGVYNEQFF; cdr3_nt: TGCGCCAGCAGCTTGACGACAGGGGTCTACAATGAGCAGTTCTTC
v_call: TRBV5-6; clone_size: few; cdr3_length: 15; j_call: TRBJ1-2; d_call: NA; cdr3_aa: CASSLAVTVNYGYTF; cdr3_nt: TGTGCCAGCAGCTTGGCCGTGACAGTGAACTATGGCTACACCTTC
v_call: TRBV12-3/TRBV12-4; clone_size: NA; cdr3_length: 13; j_call: TRBJ2-3; d_call: NA; cdr3_aa: CASSFSFPDTQYF; cdr3_nt: TGTGCCAGCAGTTTCTCGTTCCCTGATACGCAGTATTTT
v_call: TRBV10-3; clone_size: NA; cdr3_length: 18; j_call: TRBJ2-3; d_call: TRBD2; cdr3_aa: CAISGGGLAGGHTDTQYF; cdr3_nt: TGTGCCATCAGTGGTGGGGGACTAGCGGGGGGTCACACAGATACGCAGTATTTT
v_call: TRBV5-1; clone_size: few; cdr3_length: 19; j_call: TRBJ2-3; d_call: TRBD1; cdr3_aa: CASSLGDSSLQYSTDTQYF; cdr3_nt: TGCGCCAGCAGCTTGGGGGACAGTTCCCTCCAATATAGCACAGATACGCAGTATTTT
v_call: TRBV4-2; clone_size: NA; cdr3_length: 13; j_call: TRBJ1-4; d_call: TRBD1; cdr3_aa: CASSQETGVFLFF; cdr3_nt: TGTGCCAGCAGCCAAGAAACAGGGGTCTTCCTGTTTTTT
v_call: TRBV15; clone_size: NA; cdr3_length: 16; j_call: TRBJ2-2; d_call: NA; cdr3_aa: CATSTTGRKGTGELFF; cdr3_nt: TGTGCCACCAGTACGACAGGGAGGAAGGGTACCGGGGAGCTGTTTTTT
v_call: TRBV4-1; clone_size: NA; cdr3_length: 15; j_call: TRBJ2-2; d_call: NA; cdr3_aa: CASSPSPGFTGELFF; cdr3_nt: TGCGCCAGCAGCCCTTCCCCGGGGTTCACCGGGGAGCTGTTTTTT
v_call: TRBV3-1; clone_size: NA; cdr3_length: 14; j_call: TRBJ2-7; d_call: NA; cdr3_aa: CASSPSRSVAEQYF; cdr3_nt: TGTGCCAGCAGCCCCTCACGGTCGGTCGCCGAGCAGTACTTC
v_call: TRBV7-9; clone_size: many; cdr3_length: 13; j_call: TRBJ1-6; d_call: NA; cdr3_aa: CASSPAPLSPLHF; cdr3_nt: TGTGCCAGCAGCCCGGCCCCTTTGTCACCCCTCCACTTT
v_call: TRBV11-2; clone_size: NA; cdr3_length: 18; j_call: TRBJ2-3; d_call: TRBD2; cdr3_aa: CASSQGVRSSGITDTQYF; cdr3_nt: TGTGCCAGCAGCCAGGGCGTCCGATCTAGCGGTATCACAGATACGCAGTATTTT
v_call: TRBV20-1; clone_size: NA; cdr3_length: 12; j_call: TRBJ2-5; d_call: NA; cdr3_aa: CSARKGQETQYF; cdr3_nt: TGCAGTGCTAGGAAGGGCCAAGAGACCCAGTACTTC
v_call: TRBV5-1; clone_size: NA; cdr3_length: 14; j_call: TRBJ2-1; d_call: NA; cdr3_aa: CASSLPGGYNEQFF; cdr3_nt: TGCGCCAGCAGCCTCCCGGGCGGATACAATGAGCAGTTCTTC
v_call: TRBV7-6; clone_size: many; cdr3_length: 16; j_call: TRBJ1-4; d_call: NA; cdr3_aa: CASSLGLGRTNEKLFF; cdr3_nt: TGTGCCAGCAGCTTAGGGTTGGGCAGGACTAATGAAAAACTGTTTTTT
v_call: TRBV6-1; clone_size: NA; cdr3_length: 13; j_call: TRBJ1-2; d_call: NA; cdr3_aa: CASRGQGSYGYTF; cdr3_nt: TGTGCCAGCAGGGGCCAGGGGTCCTATGGCTACACCTTC
v_call: TRBV25-1; clone_size: NA; cdr3_length: 14; j_call: TRBJ1-1; d_call: NA; cdr3_aa: CASRPDIGAAEAFF; cdr3_nt: TGTGCCAGCAGACCCGACATAGGGGCTGCTGAAGCTTTCTTT
v_call: TRBV20-1; clone_size: NA; cdr3_length: 15; j_call: TRBJ2-7; d_call: NA; cdr3_aa: CSARDFSEMGYEQYF; cdr3_nt: TGCAGTGCTAGAGACTTTAGCGAAATGGGCTACGAGCAGTACTTC